These 31 T cell receptor beta chains originate from one sample sequenced in a study of blood T cell repertoires in COVID-19. Repertoires were generated with immunoSEQ multiplex PCR, while TCRdb's copy carries only in-frame clones and drops some. This sample carries 350,000 or so clones, around nine tenths of them seen once, and the ten largest clones take approximately 0.97%. Sequenced sample: PBMCs or T cells enriched from blood (not recorded which). These receptors originate from a woman aged 30 to 39 who had been exposed to COVID-19.

This chain connects TRBV5-1 to TRBJ2-1; TRBD2 aligns across 9 bases. The CDR3 length is 15 residues. Germline lookup yields CDR1 SGHRS and CDR2 YFSETQ. The J segment lost 8 bases and the V segment lost 0 bases, leaving 6 bases of the junction unmatched. The CDR3 is CASSLGTSETDEQFF. In DNA, the CDR3 is TGCGCCAGCAGCTTGGGGACTAGCGAGACCGATGAGCAGTTCTTC.

The V call is TRBV24-1, the J call TRBJ2-7; weak D call: TRBD2 (7 bases). This CDR3 region has 15 residues. V was cut by 9 bases and J by 1 base, with 18 bases left in between. Germline V gene lookup returns CDR1 KGHDR and CDR2 SFDVKD. The CDR3 DNA follows: TGTGCCACCGCGGGGGCTAGCGGCGATTCCTACGAGCAGTACTTC. Translated, it gives CATAGASGDSYEQYF.

The CDR3 sequence: CASSTGRTASNEKLFF. CDR3 DNA sequence: TGTGCCAGTAGTACCGGAAGGACAGCTTCTAATGAAAAACTGTTTTTT. The chain is built from TRBV19 and TRBJ1-4; maybe TRBD1 (6 bases). The V end was cut by 4 bases, the J end by 3 bases, with 15 bases between. The CDR3 sequence is 16 residues long. Germline V gene data show CDR1 as LNHDA and CDR2 as SQIVND (reference sequence).

To note about this clone: This specimen includes other DNA sequences encoding the same CDR3. This chain uses TRBV24-1 with TRBJ2-5; D is unclear. From germline, CDR1 is KGHDR and CDR2 SFDVKD. This CDR3 has 11 amino acids. V lost 4 bases and J lost 4, with 3 bases in between. CDR3 in amino acids: CATSDRETQYF. The CDR3 bases are TGTGCCACCAGTGACCGAGAGACCCAGTACTTC.

In this sample, this clone turned up a few times. An end of the junction differs from the germline gene, which may be a read error. The chain is built from TRBV12-3 or TRBV12-4 and TRBJ2-7; no clear D. CDR3 length: 12 residues. This chain's CDR3 is CASSLSSHEQYF. The CDR3 coding sequence is TGTGCCAGCAGTTTAAGCTCCCACGAGCAGTACTTC.

This clone came up once. This chain links TRBV27 with TRBJ2-3; TRBD2 might be the D (5 bases). The CDR3 spans 13 residues. CDR1 and CDR2 (germline): MNHEY, SMNVEV (reference sequence). V lost 3 bases and J 3 bases, leaving 7 bases between the germline ends. DNA for the CDR3: TGTGCCAGCAGTTTTCGCGGGACAGATACGCAGTATTTT. Protein product: CASSFRGTDTQYF.

This clone was seen only a few times. The rearrangement joins TRBV7-3 to TRBJ1-2; 7 bases match TRBD1. Germline V gene data show CDR1 as SGHTA and CDR2 as FQGTGA. With 5 bases clipped from V and 6 bases from J, the junction kept 9 bases outside the gene matches. The CDR3 consists of 14 residues. CDR3 amino acids: CASSLDRDQHGYTF. CDR3 coding DNA: TGTGCCAGCAGCCTCGACAGGGATCAACATGGCTACACCTTC.

V gene TRBV3-1 (or the pseudogene TRBV3-2) combines with J gene TRBJ1-6, with D perhaps matching TRBD1 (6 bases). From germline, CDR1 is LGHDT and CDR2 YNNKEL (reference sequence). Trimming stripped 1 base from V and 6 bases from J, with 13 bases between. The CDR3 consists of 16 residues. CDR3 bases: TGTGCCAGCAGCCAAGGCTGGACAGCGACTAATTCACCCCTCCACTTT. Its translation is CASSQGWTATNSPLHF.

The V and J genes are TRBV28 and TRBJ2-3, with 8 bases identical to TRBD2. Trimming took 6 bases from V and 3 from J; bases not matched to a gene: 8. The CDR3 extends over 15 amino acids. CDR1 MDHEN and CDR2 SYDVKM come from the germline V gene. The CDR3 DNA is TGTGCCAGCAGCACGGGGGGGGCCGGGACAGATACGCAGTATTTT. The encoded protein is CASSTGGAGTDTQYF.

The chain couples TRBV5-6 to TRBJ1-5; TRBD1 matches 8 bases. J gave up 0 bases and V 1 base, and 6 bases lay outside the gene matches. The germline V gene encodes CDR1 SGHDT and CDR2 YYEEEE. CDR3 length equals 17 residues. CDR3 sequence reads: CASSLTRGPLSNQPQHF. CDR3 sequence (DNA): TGTGCCAGCAGCTTGACCAGGGGGCCCCTTAGCAATCAGCCCCAGCATTTT. The full variable domain, completed using reference TRBV5-6 and TRBJ1-5, is DAGVTQSPTHLIKTRGQQVTLRCSPKSGHDTVSWYQQALGQGPQFIFQYYEEEERQRGNFPDRFSGHQFPNYSSELNVNALLLGDSALYLCASSLTRGPLSNQPQHFGDGTRLSIL.

This chain uses TRBV9 with TRBJ2-3, with no clear D. Germline assignment: CDR1 SGDLS and CDR2 YYNGEE. V was cut by 4 bases and J by 6 bases, with 12 bases left in between. This CDR3 region has 13 residues. CDR3: CASSTRMGDTQYF. DNA of the CDR3: TGTGCCAGCAGCACCAGGATGGGTGATACGCAGTATTTT.

The chain recombines TRBV3-1 (or the pseudogene TRBV3-2) with TRBJ2-1; 8 nucleotides align to TRBD1. Trimming cost V 4 bases and J 0 bases; bases outside gene matches: 14. Germline CDR1 reads LGHDT; CDR2 reads YNNKEL (reference sequence). The CDR3 totals 19 residues. This CDR3 reads CASSRQGAGTYSSYNEQFF. The CDR3 nucleotides read TGTGCCAGCAGCCGCCAGGGGGCGGGAACCTATAGCTCCTACAATGAGCAGTTCTTC.

The table lists this clone with a few counts. The chain is built from TRBV2 and TRBJ2-5; TRBD1 matches 8 bases. Germline CDR1 is SNHLY and CDR2 is FYNNEI. There are 14 residues in the CDR3. Trimming cost V 1 base and J 4 bases; bases outside gene matches: 2. As DNA, the CDR3 is TGTGCCAGCAGTGAAGGCAGGGGGCCAGAGACCCAGTACTTC. Protein sequence: CASSEGRGPETQYF.

This chain connects TRBV7-2 to TRBJ1-5; 7 positions match TRBD1. Trimming took 2 bases from V and 11 from J; bases not matched to a gene: 12. Germline V gene lookup returns CDR1 SGHTA and CDR2 FQGNSA. The CDR3 extends over 15 amino acids. CDR3 sequence (DNA): TGTGCCAGCAGCTTACTTTGGACAGGCGGGGGGGCCCAGCATTTT. It codes for CASSLLWTGGGAQHF.

The chain recombines TRBV5-6 with TRBJ1-2; the D gene is possibly TRBD1 (5 bases). The germline gives CDR1 SGHDT, CDR2 YYEEEE. Trimming removed 1 base at V and 7 bases at J, with 11 bases between. CDR3 length equals 13 residues. The CDR3 nucleotides are TGTGCCAGCAGCTTGCTGGGGCAGAGTGGCTACACCTTC. Its translation: CASSLLGQSGYTF.

In its sample, this clone was seen once. CDR3 region: CASSATETGTGELFF. The CDR3 DNA reads as TGTGCCAGCAGCGCCACTGAAACAGGGACCGGGGAGCTGTTTTTT. The chain employs TRBV9 and TRBJ2-2, with a possible D match to TRBD1 (6 bases). Per the germline V gene, CDR1 is SGDLS and CDR2 is YYNGEE. V was trimmed by 3 bases and J by 5 bases, leaving 14 bases between them. This CDR3 has 15 amino acids.

This chain links TRBV2 with TRBJ1-5, with 8 bases fitting TRBD1. CDR1 and CDR2 (germline): SNHLY, FYNNEI. This CDR3 is 17 amino acids long. With V trimmed by 7 bases and J by 3 bases, 14 bases remained unmatched. The chain's CDR3 is CASNPRARGQNNQPQHF. The CDR3 bases are TGTGCCAGCAACCCCCGGGCCAGGGGGCAGAACAATCAGCCCCAGCATTTT.

The chain combines TRBV15 with TRBJ2-7; 8 nucleotides agree with TRBD1. In germline, CDR1 is LNHNV, CDR2 YYDKDF (reference sequence). The CDR3 contains 14 residues. V lost 6 bases and J lost 1; bases outside the gene matches: 5. CDR3 protein: CATRDREFSYEQYF. CDR3 nucleotide sequence: TGTGCCACCAGGGACAGGGAGTTTTCCTACGAGCAGTACTTC.

The gene calls are TRBV19 and TRBJ2-3; 7 bases are a match to TRBD1. Per germline, CDR1 LNHDA and CDR2 SQIVND (reference sequence). The CDR3 spans 15 residues. J gave up 3 bases and V 6 bases, and 9 bases lay outside the gene matches. CDR3 nucleotide sequence: TGTGCCAGTAGGGGGTTTGGACAGGCAACAGATACGCAGTATTTT. Its translation: CASRGFGQATDTQYF.

In this sample, this clone turned up once. The genes are TRBV6-5 and TRBJ1-1; TRBD1 might be the D (6 bases). With 0 bases removed from V and 8 bases from J, the gap between germline ends came to 13 bases. The CDR3 runs 14 residues. The germline V gene has CDR1 MNHEY and CDR2 SVGAGI. In nucleotides, the CDR3 is TGTGCCAGCAGTTACTCTTTAGTACAGGGAGAAGCTTTCTTT. It translates to CASSYSLVQGEAFF.

V is TRBV6-5 and J is TRBJ1-1; D gene unclear. Trimming removed 7 bases at V and 1 base at J, with 13 bases between. The CDR3 is 14 residues long. The germline CDR1 and CDR2 sequences are MNHEY and SVGAGI. The CDR3 nucleotides read TGTGCCAGCACCACTCGGGGAGGGAACACTGAAGCTTTCTTT. Its protein product is CASTTRGGNTEAFF.

The chain combines TRBV12-3 or TRBV12-4 with TRBJ2-7; D not certain. This CDR3 is 11 amino acids long. The V end was cut by 5 bases, the J end by 3 bases, with 5 bases between. CDR3 sequence (DNA): TGTGCCAGCAGTCCTAACTACGAGCAGTACTTC. Protein sequence: CASSPNYEQYF.

This clone showed up just a few times. This sequence joins TRBV9 and TRBJ1-2; TRBD1 matches 9 bases. Looked up from germline, CDR1 is SGDLS and CDR2 is YYNGEE. V shed 3 bases, J shed 7 bases, and the junction held 13 bases outside the gene matches. The CDR3 loop spans 16 amino acids. The CDR3 nucleotides read TGTGCCAGCAGCGCTTCGTTTAGGACAGGGGCGAGTGGCTACACCTTC. Translation: CASSASFRTGASGYTF.

This chain connects TRBV5-1 to TRBJ1-1; TRBD1 agrees at 7 bases. The germline V gene has CDR1 SGHRS and CDR2 YFSETQ. Trimming at V came to 3 bases and at J to 4 bases, leaving 6 bases not matched to a gene. The CDR3 has 14 residues. The CDR3 loop is CASSSTGVTTEAFF. The CDR3 DNA follows: TGCGCCAGCAGCTCTACAGGGGTGACCACTGAAGCTTTCTTT.

The J gene is TRBJ2-1, the V gene TRBV6-4; TRBD2 agrees at 13 bases. Germline-derived CDR1 and CDR2 are MRHNA and SNTAGT. CDR3 length equals 14 residues. V dropped 6 bases and J dropped 6; count of bases not matched to a gene: 2. The CDR3 DNA sequence: TGTGCCAGCAGACTAGCGGGAGGGCCCAATGAGCAGTTCTTC. It encodes CASRLAGGPNEQFF.

The chain is built from TRBV11-3 and TRBJ1-4, with TRBD1 identical over 8 bases. Unmatched junction bases numbered 3, after V lost 2 bases and J lost 7 bases. The CDR3 length is 14 residues. The V gene's germline CDR1 is SGHNT and CDR2 YENEEA. CDR3 sequence: CASSLLGQGEKLFF. In DNA, the CDR3 is TGTGCCAGCAGCTTACTCGGACAGGGTGAAAAACTGTTTTTT.

This sequence joins TRBV18 and TRBJ1-5, with D possibly TRBD1 on 5 matching bases. Germline CDR1 reads KGHSH; CDR2 reads LQKENI. The CDR3 contains 18 residues. V lost 6 bases and J 0 bases, leaving 21 bases between the germline ends. CDR3 loop: CASSPTVGGKISNQPQHF. CDR3 in DNA: TGTGCCAGCTCCCCGACCGTGGGGGGTAAAATTAGCAATCAGCCCCAGCATTTT.

This clone was observed a single time. The V and J genes are TRBV2 and TRBJ2-7; D remains unclear. Trimming cost V 1 base and J 3 bases, with 13 bases left between them. CDR1 and CDR2 (germline): SNHLY, FYNNEI. The CDR3 totals 15 residues. CDR3 DNA: TGTGCCAGCAGTGAAGAAAACGCGGCAGACTACGAGCAGTACTTC. Its protein is CASSEENAADYEQYF.

The V call is TRBV24-1, the J call TRBJ1-2; weak D call: TRBD1 (6 bases). CDR1 and CDR2 (germline): KGHDR, SFDVKD. The CDR3 extends over 14 amino acids. Trimming removed 7 bases at V and 4 bases at J, with 15 bases between. This CDR3 reads CATSDTGNLYGYTF. DNA for the CDR3: TGTGCCACCAGCGATACAGGGAACCTCTATGGCTACACCTTC.

The chain joins TRBV5-1 to TRBJ1-2, with 7 bases identical to TRBD1. The J segment lost 2 bases and the V segment lost 0 bases, leaving 4 bases of the junction unmatched. In germline, CDR1 is SGHRS, CDR2 YFSETQ. This CDR3 contains 15 residues. The CDR3 region is CASSLAGQDNYGYTF. The CDR3 coding sequence is TGCGCCAGCAGCTTGGCTGGACAGGACAACTATGGCTACACCTTC.

This chain connects TRBV2 to TRBJ2-3; D is possibly TRBD2 (6 bases). This CDR3 spans 14 amino acids. With 4 bases removed from V and 2 bases from J, the gap between germline ends came to 10 bases. Germline loops: CDR1 SNHLY, CDR2 FYNNEI. The CDR3 protein is CASSGGLYTDTQYF. CDR3 bases: TGTGCCAGCAGTGGAGGACTATACACAGATACGCAGTATTTT.